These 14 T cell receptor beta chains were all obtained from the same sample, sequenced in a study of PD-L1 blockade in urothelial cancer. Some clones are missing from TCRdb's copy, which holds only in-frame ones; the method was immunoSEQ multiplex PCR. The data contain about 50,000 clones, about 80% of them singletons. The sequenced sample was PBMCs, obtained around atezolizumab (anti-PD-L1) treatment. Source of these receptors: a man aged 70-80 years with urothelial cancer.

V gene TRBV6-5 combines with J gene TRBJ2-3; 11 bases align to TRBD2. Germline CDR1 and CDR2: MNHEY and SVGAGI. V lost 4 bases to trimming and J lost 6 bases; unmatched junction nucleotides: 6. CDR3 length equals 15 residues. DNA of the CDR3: TGTGCCAGCAGTTCCGGGACTAGCGGTTTTGATACGCAGTATTTT. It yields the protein CASSSGTSGFDTQYF.

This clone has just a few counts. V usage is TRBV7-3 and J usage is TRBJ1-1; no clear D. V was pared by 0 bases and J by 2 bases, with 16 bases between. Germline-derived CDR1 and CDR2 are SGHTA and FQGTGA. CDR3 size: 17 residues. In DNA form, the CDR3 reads TGTGCCAGCAGCTTAACCCCTCTGGGCAGGCCAAACACTGAAGCTTTCTTT. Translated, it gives CASSLTPLGRPNTEAFF. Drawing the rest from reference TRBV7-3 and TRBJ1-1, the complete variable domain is GAGVSQTPSNKVTEKGKYVELRCDPISGHTALYWYRQSLGQGPEFLIYFQGTGAADDSGLPNDRFFAVRPEGSVSTLKIQRTERGDSAVYLCASSLTPLGRPNTEAFFGQGTRLTVV.

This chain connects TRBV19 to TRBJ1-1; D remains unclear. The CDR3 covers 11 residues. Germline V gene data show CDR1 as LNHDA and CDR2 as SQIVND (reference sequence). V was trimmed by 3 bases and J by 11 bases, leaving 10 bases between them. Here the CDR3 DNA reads TGTGCCAGTAGTATTTCGGTTGATGCTTTCTTT. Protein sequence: CASSISVDAFF.

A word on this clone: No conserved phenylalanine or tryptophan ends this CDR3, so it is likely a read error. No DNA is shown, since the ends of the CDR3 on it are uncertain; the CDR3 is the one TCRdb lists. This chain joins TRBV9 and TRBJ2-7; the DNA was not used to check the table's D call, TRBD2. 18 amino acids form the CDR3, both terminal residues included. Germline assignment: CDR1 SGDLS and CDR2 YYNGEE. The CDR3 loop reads CASSVGQNNLGLAGGALL.

This chain's CDR3 is CASSPDYSSYEQYF. In nucleotides, the CDR3 is TGTGCCAGCAGCCCAGACTATAGCTCCTACGAGCAGTACTTC. The chain links TRBV9 to TRBJ2-7; D might be TRBD2 (5 bases). Per germline, CDR1 SGDLS and CDR2 YYNGEE. This CDR3 spans 14 amino acids. V was pared by 4 bases and J by 0 bases, with 11 bases between. Combining the CDR3 with reference TRBV9 and TRBJ2-7 gives the whole variable domain DSGVTQTPKHLITATGQRVTLRCSPRSGDLSVYWYQQSLDQGLQFLIQYYNGEERAKGNILERFSAQQFPDLHSELNLSSLELGDSALYFCASSPDYSSYEQYFGPGTRLTVT.

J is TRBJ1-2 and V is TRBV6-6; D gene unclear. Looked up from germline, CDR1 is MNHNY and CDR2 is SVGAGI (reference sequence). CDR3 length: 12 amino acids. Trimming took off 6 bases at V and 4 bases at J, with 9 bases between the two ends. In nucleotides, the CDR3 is TGTGCCAGCAGAACTCTAGGCTATGGCTACACCTTC. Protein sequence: CASRTLGYGYTF.

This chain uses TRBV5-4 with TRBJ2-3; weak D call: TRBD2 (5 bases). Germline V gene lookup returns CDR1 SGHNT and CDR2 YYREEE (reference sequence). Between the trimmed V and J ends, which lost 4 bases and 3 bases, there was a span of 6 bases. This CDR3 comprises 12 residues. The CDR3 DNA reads TGTGCCAGCAGCCGAGGGACAGATACGCAGTATTTT. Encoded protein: CASSRGTDTQYF.

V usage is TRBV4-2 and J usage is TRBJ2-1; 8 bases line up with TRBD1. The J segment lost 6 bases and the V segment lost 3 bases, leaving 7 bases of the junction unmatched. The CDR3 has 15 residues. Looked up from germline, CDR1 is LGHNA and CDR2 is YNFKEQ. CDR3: CASSHQDRARNEQFF. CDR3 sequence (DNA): TGTGCCAGCAGCCATCAGGACAGGGCACGCAATGAGCAGTTCTTC.

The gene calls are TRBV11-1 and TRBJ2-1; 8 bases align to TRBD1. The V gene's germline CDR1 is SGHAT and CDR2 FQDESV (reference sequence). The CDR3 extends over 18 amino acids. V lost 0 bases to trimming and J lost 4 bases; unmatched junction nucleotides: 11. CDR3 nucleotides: TGTGCCAGCAGCTTAGCGAACATCAACAGGGGGGCGTACAATGAGCAGTTCTTC. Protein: CASSLANINRGAYNEQFF.

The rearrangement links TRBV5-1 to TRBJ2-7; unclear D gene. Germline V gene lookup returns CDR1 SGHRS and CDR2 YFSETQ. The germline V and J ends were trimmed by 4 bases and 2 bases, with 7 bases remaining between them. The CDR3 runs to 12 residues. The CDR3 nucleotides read TGCGCCAGCAGCCGTGAGACCTACGAGCAGTACTTC. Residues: CASSRETYEQYF. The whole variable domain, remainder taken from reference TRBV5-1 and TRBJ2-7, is KAGVTQTPRYLIKTRGQQVTLSCSPISGHRSVSWYQQTPGQGLQFLFEYFSETQRNKGNFPGRFSGRQFSNSRSEMNVSTLELGDSALYLCASSRETYEQYFGPGTRLTVT.

CDR3 region: CASSSTSGHPNEKLFF. The CDR3 DNA sequence: TGTGCCAGCAGCTCCACCTCAGGGCATCCTAATGAAAAACTGTTTTTT. The J gene is TRBJ1-4, the V gene TRBV11-3; possible D gene TRBD1, 5 bases. This CDR3 is built from 16 residues. Germline CDR1 SGHNT, CDR2 YENEEA. V was trimmed by 4 bases and J by 3 bases, leaving 15 bases between them.

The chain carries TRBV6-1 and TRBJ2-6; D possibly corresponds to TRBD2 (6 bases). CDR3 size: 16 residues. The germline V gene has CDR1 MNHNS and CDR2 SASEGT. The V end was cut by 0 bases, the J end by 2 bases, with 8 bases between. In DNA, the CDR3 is TGTGCCAGCAGTGAAGCGCGGGGCGCTGGGGCCAACGTCCTGACTTTC. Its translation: CASSEARGAGANVLTF.

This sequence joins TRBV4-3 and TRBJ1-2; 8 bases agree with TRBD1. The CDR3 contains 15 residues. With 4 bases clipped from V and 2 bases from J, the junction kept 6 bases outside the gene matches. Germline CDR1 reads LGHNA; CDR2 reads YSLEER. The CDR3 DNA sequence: TGCGCCAGCAGCCTCGGACAGGGAGGGAACTATGGCTACACCTTC. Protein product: CASSLGQGGNYGYTF.

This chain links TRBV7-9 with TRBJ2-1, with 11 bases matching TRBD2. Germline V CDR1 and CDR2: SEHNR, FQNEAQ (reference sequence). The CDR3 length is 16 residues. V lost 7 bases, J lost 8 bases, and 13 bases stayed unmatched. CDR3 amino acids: CASTTLLAGGSDEQFF. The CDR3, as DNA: TGTGCCAGCACCACACTTCTAGCGGGAGGTTCGGATGAGCAGTTCTTC.